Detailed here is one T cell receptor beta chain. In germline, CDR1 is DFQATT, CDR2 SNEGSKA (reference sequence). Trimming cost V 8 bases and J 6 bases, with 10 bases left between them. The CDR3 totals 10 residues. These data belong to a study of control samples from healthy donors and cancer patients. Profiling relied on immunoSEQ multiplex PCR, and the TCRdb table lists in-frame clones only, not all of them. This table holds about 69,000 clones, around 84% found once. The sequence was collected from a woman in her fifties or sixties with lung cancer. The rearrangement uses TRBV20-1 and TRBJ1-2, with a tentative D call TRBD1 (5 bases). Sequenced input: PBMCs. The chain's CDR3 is CSPGRDGYTF. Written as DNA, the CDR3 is TGCAGTCCGGGGCGGGATGGCTACACCTTC.